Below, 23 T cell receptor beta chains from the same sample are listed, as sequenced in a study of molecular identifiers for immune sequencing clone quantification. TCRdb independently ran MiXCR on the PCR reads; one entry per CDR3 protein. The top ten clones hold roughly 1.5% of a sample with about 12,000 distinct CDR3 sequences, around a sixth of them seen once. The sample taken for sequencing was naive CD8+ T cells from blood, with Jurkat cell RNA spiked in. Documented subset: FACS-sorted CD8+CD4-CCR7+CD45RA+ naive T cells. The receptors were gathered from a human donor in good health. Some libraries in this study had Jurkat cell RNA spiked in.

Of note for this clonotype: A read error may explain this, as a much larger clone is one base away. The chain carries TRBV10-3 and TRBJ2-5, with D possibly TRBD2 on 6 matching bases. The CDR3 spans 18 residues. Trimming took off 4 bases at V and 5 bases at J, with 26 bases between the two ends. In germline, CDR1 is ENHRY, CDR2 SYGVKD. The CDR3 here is CAISGVQEGPWVVETQYF. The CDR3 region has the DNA TGTGCCATCAGTGGGGTCCAGGAGGGTCCATGGGTGGTTGAGACCCAGTACTTC.

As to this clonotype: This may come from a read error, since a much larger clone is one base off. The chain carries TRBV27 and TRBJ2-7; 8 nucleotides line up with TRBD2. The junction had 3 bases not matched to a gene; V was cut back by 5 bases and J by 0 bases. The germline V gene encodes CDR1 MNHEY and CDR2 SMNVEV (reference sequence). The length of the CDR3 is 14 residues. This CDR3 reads CASSRSGSSYEQYF. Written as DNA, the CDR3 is TGTGCCAGCAGTCGAAGCGGGAGCTCCTACGAGCAGTACTTC.

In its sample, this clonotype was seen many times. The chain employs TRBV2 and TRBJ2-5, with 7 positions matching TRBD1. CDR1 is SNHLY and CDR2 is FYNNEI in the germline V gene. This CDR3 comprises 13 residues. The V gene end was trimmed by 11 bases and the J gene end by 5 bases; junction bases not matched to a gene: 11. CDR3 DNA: TGTGCCGCCGACCGACAGGGTGGGGAGACCCAGTACTTC. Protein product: CAADRQGGETQYF.

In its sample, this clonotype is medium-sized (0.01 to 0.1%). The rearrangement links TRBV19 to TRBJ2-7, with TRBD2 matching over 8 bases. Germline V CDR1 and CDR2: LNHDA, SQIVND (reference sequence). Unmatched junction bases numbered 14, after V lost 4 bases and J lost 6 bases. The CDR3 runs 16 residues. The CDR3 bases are TGTGCCAGTAGTACTCGACTGGCAGCGGGAGCAGGCGAGCAGTACTTC. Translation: CASSTRLAAGAGEQYF. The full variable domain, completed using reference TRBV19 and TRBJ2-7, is DGGITQSPKYLFRKEGQNVTLSCEQNLNHDAMYWYRQDPGQGLRLIYYSQIVNDFQKGDIAEGYSVSREKKESFPLTVTSAQKNPTAFYLCASSTRLAAGAGEQYFGPGTRLTVT.

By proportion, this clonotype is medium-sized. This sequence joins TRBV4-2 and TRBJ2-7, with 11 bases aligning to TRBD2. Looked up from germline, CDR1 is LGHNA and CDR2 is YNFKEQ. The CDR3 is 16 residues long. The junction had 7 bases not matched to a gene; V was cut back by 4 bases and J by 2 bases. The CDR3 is CASSPSSSGGTYEQYF. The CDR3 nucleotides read TGTGCCAGCAGCCCCTCTTCTAGCGGGGGGACCTACGAGCAGTACTTC.

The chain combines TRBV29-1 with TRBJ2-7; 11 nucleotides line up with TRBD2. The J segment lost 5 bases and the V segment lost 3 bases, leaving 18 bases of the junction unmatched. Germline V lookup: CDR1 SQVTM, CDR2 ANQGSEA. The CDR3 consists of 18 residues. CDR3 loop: CSVDAPDIAGGLYDEQYF. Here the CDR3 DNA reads TGCAGCGTTGACGCCCCGGACATAGCGGGAGGGCTATATGACGAGCAGTACTTC.

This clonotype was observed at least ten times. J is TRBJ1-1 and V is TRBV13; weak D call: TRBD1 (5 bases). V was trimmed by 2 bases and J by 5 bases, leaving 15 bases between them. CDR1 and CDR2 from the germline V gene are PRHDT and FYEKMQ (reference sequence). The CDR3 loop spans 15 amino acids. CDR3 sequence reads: CASSLQQTRGTEAFF. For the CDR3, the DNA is TGTGCCAGCAGCTTACAACAGACTCGGGGGACTGAAGCTTTCTTT.

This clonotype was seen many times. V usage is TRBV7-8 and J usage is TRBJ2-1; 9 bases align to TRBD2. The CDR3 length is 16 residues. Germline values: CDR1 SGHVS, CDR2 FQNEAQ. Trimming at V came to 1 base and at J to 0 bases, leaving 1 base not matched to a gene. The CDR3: CASSLVAGASYNEQFF. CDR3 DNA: TGTGCCAGCAGCTTAGTAGCGGGAGCCTCCTACAATGAGCAGTTCTTC.

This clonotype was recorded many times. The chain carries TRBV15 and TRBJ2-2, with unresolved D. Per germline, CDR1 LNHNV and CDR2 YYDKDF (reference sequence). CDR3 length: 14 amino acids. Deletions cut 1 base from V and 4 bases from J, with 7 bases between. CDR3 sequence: CATSRVWGTGELFF. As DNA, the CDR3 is TGTGCCACCAGCAGAGTATGGGGCACCGGGGAGCTGTTTTTT.

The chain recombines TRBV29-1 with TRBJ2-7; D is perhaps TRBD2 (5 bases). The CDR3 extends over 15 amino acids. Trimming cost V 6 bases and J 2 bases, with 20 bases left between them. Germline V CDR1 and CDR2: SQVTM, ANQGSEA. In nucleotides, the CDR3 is TGCAGCGTCGGCTGGGGAGTAGCTATTACCTACGAGCAGTACTTC. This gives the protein CSVGWGVAITYEQYF.

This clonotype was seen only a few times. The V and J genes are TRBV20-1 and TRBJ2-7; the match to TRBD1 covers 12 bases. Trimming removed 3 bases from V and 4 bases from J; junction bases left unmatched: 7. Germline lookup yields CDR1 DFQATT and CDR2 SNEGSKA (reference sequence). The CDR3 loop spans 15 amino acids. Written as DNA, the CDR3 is TGCAGTGCTAGGGCCGGGGGACAGGGGGCTTACGAGCAGTACTTC. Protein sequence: CSARAGGQGAYEQYF.

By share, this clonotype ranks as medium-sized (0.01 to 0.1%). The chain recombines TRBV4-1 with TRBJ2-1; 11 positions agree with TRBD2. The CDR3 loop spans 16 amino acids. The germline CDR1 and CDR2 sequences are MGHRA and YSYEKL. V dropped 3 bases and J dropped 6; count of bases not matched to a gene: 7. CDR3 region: CASSHPGTSGANEQFF. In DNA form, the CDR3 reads TGCGCCAGCAGCCACCCCGGGACTAGCGGTGCCAATGAGCAGTTCTTC.

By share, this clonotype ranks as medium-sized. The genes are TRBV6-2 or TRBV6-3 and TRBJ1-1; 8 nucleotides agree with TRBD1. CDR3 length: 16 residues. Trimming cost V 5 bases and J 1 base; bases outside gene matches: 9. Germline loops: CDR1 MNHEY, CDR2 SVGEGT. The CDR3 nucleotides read TGTGCCAGCAGTCAGCTTGGAGGACAGGGGAACACTGAAGCTTTCTTT. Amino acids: CASSQLGGQGNTEAFF.

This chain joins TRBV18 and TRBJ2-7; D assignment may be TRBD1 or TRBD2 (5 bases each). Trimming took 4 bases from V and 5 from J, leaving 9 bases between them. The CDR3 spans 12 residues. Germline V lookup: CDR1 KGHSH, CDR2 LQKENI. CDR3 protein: CASSRDGHEQYF. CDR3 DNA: TGTGCCAGCTCACGGGACGGCCACGAGCAGTACTTC.

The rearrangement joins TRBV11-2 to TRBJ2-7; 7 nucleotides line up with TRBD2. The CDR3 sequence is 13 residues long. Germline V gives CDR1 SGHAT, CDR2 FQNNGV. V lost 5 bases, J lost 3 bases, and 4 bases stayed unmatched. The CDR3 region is CASSHTSDYEQYF. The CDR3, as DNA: TGTGCCAGCAGCCACACTAGCGACTACGAGCAGTACTTC.

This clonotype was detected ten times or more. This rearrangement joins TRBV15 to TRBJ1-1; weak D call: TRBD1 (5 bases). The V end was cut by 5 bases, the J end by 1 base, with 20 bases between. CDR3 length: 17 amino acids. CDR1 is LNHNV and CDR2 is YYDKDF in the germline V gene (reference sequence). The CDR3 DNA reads TGTGCCACCAGCCCCATGGGGGTTCAGGGACCGAACACTGAAGCTTTCTTT. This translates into CATSPMGVQGPNTEAFF.

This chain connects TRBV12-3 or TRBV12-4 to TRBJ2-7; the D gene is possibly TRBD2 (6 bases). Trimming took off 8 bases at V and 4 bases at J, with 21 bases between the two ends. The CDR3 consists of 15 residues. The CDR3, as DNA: TGTGCCAGCTCCTCTCCCGGAGGGGCGGGGTACGAGCAGTACTTC. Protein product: CASSSPGGAGYEQYF.

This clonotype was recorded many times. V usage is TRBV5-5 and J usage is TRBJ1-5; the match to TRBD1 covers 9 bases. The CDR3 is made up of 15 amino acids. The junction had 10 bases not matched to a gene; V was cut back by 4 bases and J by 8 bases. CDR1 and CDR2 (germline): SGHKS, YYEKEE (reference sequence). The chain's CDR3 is CASSKGQGGLEPQHF. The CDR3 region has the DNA TGTGCCAGCAGCAAGGGACAGGGTGGTTTGGAGCCCCAGCATTTT.

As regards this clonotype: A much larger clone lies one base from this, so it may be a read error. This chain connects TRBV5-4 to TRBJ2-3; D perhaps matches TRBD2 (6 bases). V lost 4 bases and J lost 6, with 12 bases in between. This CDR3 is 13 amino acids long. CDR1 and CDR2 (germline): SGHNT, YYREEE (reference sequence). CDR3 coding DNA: TGTGCCAGCAGCCCGGGAGTAGTTGATACGCAGTATTTT. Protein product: CASSPGVVDTQYF.

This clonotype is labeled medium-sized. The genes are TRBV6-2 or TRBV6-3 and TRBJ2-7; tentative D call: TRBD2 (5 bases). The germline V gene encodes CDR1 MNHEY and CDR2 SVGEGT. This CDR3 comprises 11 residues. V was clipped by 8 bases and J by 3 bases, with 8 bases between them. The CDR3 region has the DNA TGTGCCAGCCTGGGGAGCTACGAGCAGTACTTC. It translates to CASLGSYEQYF.

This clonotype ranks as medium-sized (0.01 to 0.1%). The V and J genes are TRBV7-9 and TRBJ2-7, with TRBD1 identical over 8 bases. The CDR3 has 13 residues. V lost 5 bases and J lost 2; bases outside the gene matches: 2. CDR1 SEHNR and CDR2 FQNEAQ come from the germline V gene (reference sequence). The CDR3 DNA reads TGTGCCAGCAGCACAGGGGGGACCTACGAGCAGTACTTC. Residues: CASSTGGTYEQYF.

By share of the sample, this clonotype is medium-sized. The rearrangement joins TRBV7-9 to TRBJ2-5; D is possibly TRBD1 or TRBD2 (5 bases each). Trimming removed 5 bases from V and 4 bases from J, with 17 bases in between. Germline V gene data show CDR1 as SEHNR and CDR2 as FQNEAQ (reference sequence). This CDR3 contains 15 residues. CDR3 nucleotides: TGTGCCAGCAGCGCCACCGGGACGACTGGAGAGACCCAGTACTTC. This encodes CASSATGTTGETQYF.

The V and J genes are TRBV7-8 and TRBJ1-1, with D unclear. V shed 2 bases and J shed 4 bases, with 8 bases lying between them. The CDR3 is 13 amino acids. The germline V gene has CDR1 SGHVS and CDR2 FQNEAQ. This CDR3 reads CASSLQWSTEAFF. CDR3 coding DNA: TGTGCCAGCAGCTTACAGTGGAGCACTGAAGCTTTCTTT.